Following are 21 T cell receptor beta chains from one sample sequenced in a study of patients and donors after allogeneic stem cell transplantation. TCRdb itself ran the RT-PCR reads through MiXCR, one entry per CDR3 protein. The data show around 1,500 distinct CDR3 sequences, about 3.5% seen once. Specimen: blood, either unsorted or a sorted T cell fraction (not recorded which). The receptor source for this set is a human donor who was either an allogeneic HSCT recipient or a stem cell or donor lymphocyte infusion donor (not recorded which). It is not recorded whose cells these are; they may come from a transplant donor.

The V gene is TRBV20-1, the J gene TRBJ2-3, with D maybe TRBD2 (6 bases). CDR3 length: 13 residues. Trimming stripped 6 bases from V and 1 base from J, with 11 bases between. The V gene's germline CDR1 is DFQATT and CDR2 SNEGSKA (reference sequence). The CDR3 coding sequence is TGCAGTGCCAGACTAGTTGGCACAGATACGCAGTATTTT. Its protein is CSARLVGTDTQYF.

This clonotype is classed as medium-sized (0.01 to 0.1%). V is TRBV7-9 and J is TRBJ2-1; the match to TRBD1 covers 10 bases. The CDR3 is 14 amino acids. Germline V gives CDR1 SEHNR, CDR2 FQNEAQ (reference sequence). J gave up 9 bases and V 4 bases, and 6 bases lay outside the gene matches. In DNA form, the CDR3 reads TGTGCCAGCAGCTGGGGACAGGGGAACGGTGAGCAGTTCTTC. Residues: CASSWGQGNGEQFF.

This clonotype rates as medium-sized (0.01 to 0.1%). CDR3: CSAASGTDYTGELFF. CDR3 DNA sequence: TGCAGTGCAGCCTCCGGGACAGACTACACCGGGGAGCTGTTTTTT. This chain links TRBV20-1 with TRBJ2-2; 7 bases map to TRBD1. CDR3 length: 15 amino acids. Germline loops: CDR1 DFQATT, CDR2 SNEGSKA (reference sequence). V shed 6 bases and J 3 bases; nucleotides not matched to a gene: 10.

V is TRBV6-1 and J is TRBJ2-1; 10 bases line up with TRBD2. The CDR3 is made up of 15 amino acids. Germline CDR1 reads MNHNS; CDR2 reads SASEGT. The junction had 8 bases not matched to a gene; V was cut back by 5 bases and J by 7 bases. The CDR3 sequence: CASSRAGGRRNEQFF. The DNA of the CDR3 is TGTGCCAGCAGTCGAGCGGGAGGGCGGAGAAATGAGCAGTTCTTC.

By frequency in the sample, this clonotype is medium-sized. CDR3: CASSYRQGNEQFF. The CDR3 DNA reads as TGTGCCAGCAGTTATCGACAGGGAAATGAGCAGTTCTTC. This chain links TRBV12-3 or TRBV12-4 with TRBJ2-1, with TRBD1 matching over 7 bases. Trimming at V came to 4 bases and at J to 7 bases, leaving 4 bases not matched to a gene. This CDR3 spans 13 amino acids.

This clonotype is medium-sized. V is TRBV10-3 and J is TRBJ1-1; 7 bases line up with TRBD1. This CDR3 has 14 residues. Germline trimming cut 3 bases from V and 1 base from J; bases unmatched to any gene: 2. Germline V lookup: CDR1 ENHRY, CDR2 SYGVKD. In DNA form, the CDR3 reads TGTGCCATCAGTGAACAGGGGACGAACACTGAAGCTTTCTTT. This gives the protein CAISEQGTNTEAFF.

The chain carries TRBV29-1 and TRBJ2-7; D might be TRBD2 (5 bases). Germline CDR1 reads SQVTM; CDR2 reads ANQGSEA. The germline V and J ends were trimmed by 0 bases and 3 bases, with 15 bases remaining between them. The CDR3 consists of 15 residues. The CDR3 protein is CSVEDPSGVRYEQYF. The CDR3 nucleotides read TGCAGCGTTGAAGATCCGTCCGGGGTTCGCTACGAGCAGTACTTC.

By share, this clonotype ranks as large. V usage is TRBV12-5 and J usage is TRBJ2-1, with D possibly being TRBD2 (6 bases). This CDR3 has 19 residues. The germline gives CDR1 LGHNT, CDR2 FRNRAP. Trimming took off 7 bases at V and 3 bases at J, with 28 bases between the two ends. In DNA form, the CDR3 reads TGTGCTAGTGTCCCGGGACCGAGACAACTAGCACCCTACTACAATGAGCAGTTCTTC. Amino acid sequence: CASVPGPRQLAPYYNEQFF.

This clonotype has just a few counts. DNA for the CDR3: TGTGCCAGCAGTTTTGAAGAGACCCAGTACTTC. This encodes CASSFEETQYF. The chain is built from TRBV12-3 or TRBV12-4 and TRBJ2-5; no clear D. Deletions cut 3 bases from V and 3 bases from J, with 2 bases between. CDR3 length: 11 residues.

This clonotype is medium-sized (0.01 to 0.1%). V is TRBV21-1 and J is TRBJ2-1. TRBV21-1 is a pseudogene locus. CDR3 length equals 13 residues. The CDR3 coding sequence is TGTGCCAGCAGCAAGCCAGCCGGTCATGAGCAGTTCTTC. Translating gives CASSKPAGHEQFF.

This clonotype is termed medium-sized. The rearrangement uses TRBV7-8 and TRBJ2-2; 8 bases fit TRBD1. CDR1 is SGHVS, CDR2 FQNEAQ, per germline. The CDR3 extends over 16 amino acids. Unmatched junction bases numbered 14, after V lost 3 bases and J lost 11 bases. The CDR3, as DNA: TGTGCCAGCAGCTTGAGAGCGCCTGACAGGGGTGGAGAGCTGTTTTTT. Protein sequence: CASSLRAPDRGGELFF. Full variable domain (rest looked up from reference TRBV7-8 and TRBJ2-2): GAGVSQSPRYKVAKRGQDVALRCDPISGHVSLFWYQQALGQGPEFLTYFQNEAQLDKSGLPSDRFFAERPEGSVSTLKIQRTQQEDSAVYLCASSLRAPDRGGELFFGEGSRLTVL.

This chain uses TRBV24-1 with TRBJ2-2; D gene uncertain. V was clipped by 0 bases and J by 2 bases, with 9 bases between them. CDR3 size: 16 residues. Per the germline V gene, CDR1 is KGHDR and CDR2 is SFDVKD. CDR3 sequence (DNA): TGTGCCACCAGTGATTTGTCGGATATAAACACCGGGGAGCTGTTTTTT. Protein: CATSDLSDINTGELFF.

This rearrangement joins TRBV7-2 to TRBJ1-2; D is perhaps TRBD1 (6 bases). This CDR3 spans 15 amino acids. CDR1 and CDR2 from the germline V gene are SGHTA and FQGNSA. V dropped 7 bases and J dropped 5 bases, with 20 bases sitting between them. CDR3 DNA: TGTGCCAGCACCTCACCCGGCACAGGGTGGTATGGCTACACCTTC. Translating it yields CASTSPGTGWYGYTF.

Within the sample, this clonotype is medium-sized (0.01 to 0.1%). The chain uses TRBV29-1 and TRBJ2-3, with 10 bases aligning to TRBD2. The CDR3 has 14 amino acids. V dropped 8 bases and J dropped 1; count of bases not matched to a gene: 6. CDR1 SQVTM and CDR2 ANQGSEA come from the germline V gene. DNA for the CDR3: TGCAGCTCCAGCGGGGGGGCTGGCACAGATACGCAGTATTTT. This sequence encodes CSSSGGAGTDTQYF.

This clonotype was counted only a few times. This CDR3 reads CSPYAYGYNEQFF. The CDR3 DNA is TGCAGTCCCTATGCCTATGGGTACAATGAGCAGTTCTTC. This chain uses TRBV20-1 with TRBJ2-1; no clear D gene. The V end lost 8 bases, the J end lost 4 bases, and 15 bases lay between the germline ends. Germline CDR1 DFQATT, CDR2 SNEGSKA (reference sequence). The CDR3 extends over 13 amino acids.

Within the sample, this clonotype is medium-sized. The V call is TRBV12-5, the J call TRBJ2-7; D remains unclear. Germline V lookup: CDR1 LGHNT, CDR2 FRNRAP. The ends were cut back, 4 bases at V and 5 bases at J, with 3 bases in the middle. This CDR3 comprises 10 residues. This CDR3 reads CASGYNEQYF. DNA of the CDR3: TGTGCTAGTGGTTACAACGAGCAGTACTTC.

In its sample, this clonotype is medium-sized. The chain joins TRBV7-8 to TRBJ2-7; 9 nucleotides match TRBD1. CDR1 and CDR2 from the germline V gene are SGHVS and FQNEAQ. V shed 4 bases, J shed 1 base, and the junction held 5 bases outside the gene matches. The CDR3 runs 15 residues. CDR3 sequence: CASSSRQGGSYEQYF. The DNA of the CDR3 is TGTGCCAGCAGCTCCAGACAGGGGGGATCCTACGAGCAGTACTTC.

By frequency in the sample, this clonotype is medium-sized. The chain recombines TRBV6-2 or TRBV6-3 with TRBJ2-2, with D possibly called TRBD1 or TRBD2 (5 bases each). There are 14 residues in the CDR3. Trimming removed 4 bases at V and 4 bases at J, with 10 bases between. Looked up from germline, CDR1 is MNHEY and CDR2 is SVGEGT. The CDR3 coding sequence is TGTGCCAGCAGTTGGGGGTTTGGCACCGGGGAGCTGTTTTTT. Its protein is CASSWGFGTGELFF.

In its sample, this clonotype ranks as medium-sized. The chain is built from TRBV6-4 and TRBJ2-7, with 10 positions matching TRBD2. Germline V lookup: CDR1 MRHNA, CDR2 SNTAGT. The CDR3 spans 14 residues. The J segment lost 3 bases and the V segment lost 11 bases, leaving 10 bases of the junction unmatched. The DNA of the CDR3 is TGTGCCCCCCCGGCTAGCGGGAGAAGCTACGAGCAGTACTTC. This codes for CAPPASGRSYEQYF.

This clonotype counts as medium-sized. The CDR3 sequence is CSAAARRRGYNEQFF. CDR3 coding DNA: TGCAGTGCTGCCGCTAGGCGCCGAGGCTACAATGAGCAGTTCTTC. The genes are TRBV20-1 and TRBJ2-1; the D is unclear. CDR1 is DFQATT, CDR2 SNEGSKA, per germline (reference sequence). The CDR3 loop spans 15 amino acids. The V and J ends lost 5 bases and 3 bases respectively, with 17 bases between them.

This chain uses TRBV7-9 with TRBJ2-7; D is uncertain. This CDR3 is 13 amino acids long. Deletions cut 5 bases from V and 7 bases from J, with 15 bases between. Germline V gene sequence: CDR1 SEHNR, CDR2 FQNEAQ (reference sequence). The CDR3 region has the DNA TGTGCCAGCAGCCTGGTGGCAAAGGGAGAGCAGTACTTC. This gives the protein CASSLVAKGEQYF.